These T cell receptor beta chains were read from a single sample in a study of T cells in localized non-small cell lung cancer. Libraries were prepared by immunoSEQ multiplex PCR; TCRdb keeps only in-frame clonotypes and omits some of them. Of approximately 12,000 clones listed, over 70% are singletons. The starting material was peripheral blood, obtained before any cancer treatment. The receptor source for this set is a male donor older than 55 with stage I lung adenocarcinoma. CDR3s include the opening cysteine and the closing phenylalanine or tryptophan. Each record gives: V gene, J gene, D gene, CDR3 protein. The D gene is left open where the match is weak.

TRBV6-6,TRBJ1-3,TRBD1,CASSKPGQGNTIYF
TRBV7-6,TRBJ2-1,NA,CASSSQGNEQFF
TRBV28,TRBJ1-2,TRBD1,CAGGTGGIDYGYTF
TRBV7-8,TRBJ2-3,NA,CASSLRREFADTQYF
TRBV11-2,TRBJ2-1,NA,CASSLGASRAAFF
TRBV2,TRBJ2-1,TRBD2,CASSFSGTSYNEQFF
TRBV7-2,TRBJ2-3,NA,CASSPRKLGGQDTQYF
TRBV20-1,NA,NA,CSVADEQYF
TRBV28,TRBJ1-2,TRBD1,CASSRPGTGYGYTF
TRBV5-4,TRBJ1-1,TRBD1,CASSLGGTGYTEAFF
TRBV2,TRBJ1-2,TRBD1,CASKQGFGYGYTF
TRBV18,TRBJ1-4,NA,CASSPGGQTNEKLFF
TRBV7-2,TRBJ2-7,TRBD1,CASRRTGGPYEQYF
TRBV6-4,TRBJ1-2,NA,CATISYTNYGYTF
TRBV5-5,TRBJ2-6,NA,CASFTQPFRFSGANVLTF
TRBV18,TRBJ1-5,TRBD1,CASSLQGANQPQHF
TRBV19,TRBJ1-1,NA,CASSIGLSLAFF
TRBV5-1,TRBJ2-4,TRBD1,CASSSGQGGLAKNIQYF
TRBV5-4,TRBJ2-1,NA,CASSLRGMSSYNEQFF
TRBV30,TRBJ2-2,NA,CAWKKTNTGELFF
TRBV7-9,TRBJ2-7,NA,CASSFRDFYEQYF
TRBV18,TRBJ2-7,NA,CASSPSFHEQYF